This T cell receptor beta chain appears in the sequencing data of a study of OX40 agonist ivuxolimab in advanced cancers. In the study overall: Administration of intravenous ivuxolimab to patients occurred every 2 weeks at 0.01 to 10 mg/kg. Eligibility rules accepted prior anti-PD-1, anti-PD-L1 or anti-CTLA-4 therapy, and over 30% had some.

TCRdb's copy holds only in-frame clones and misses some; the assay was immunoSEQ multiplex PCR. The sample consists of 55,000 to 65,000 clones, about nine tenths of them appearing once. The study's findings and limits: In the expanded peripheral T cells, antigen specificity was never determined. The CD4+ and CD8+ T cells in the blood had expanded clonally by week 6 at 0.1 to 3.0 mg/kg.

Concerning this clone: Its antigen is not known. The sample contains more than one DNA sequence encoding this CDR3.

CDR1 and CDR2 (germline): SGDLS, YYNGEE. This CDR3 spans 14 amino acids. V gave up 0 bases and J gave up 0 bases, with 4 bases separating them. The genes are TRBV9 and TRBJ1-3; D is uncertain. Here the sequenced sample was CD4+ or CD8+ T cells sorted from blood, taken in a trial of the OX40 agonist ivuxolimab. The source of this sequence is an adult with an advanced solid tumor such as melanoma, head and neck, liver or kidney cancer. CDR3 DNA sequence: TGTGCCAGCAGCGTAGCGGGCTCTGGAAACACCATATATTTT. Residues: CASSVAGSGNTIYF.